This entry describes one T cell receptor (beta chain). Its antigen is not known. The CDR3 spans 15 residues. Trimming removed 4 bases from V and 7 bases from J, with 18 bases in between. Germline lookup yields CDR1 SGDLS and CDR2 YYNGEE. The source of the sample is a study of T-cell reconstitution after alpha-beta-depleted transplantation in children. Notes on the study in general: About two months after transplant, alpha-beta T cells reportedly came from several hundred expanded graft clones. T-cell numbers and diversity, one year after transplant, stemmed largely from T cells that were newly produced.

Preparation of the TCRbeta library used unique molecular identifiers. In TCRdb, the PCR reads were re-called with MiXCR into one record per CDR3 protein. Seen here are hundreds of thousands of distinct CDR3 sequences, about 12% observed once, and the top ten hold approximately 0.8%. Material: PBMCs, obtained before TCRalphabeta/CD19-depleted stem cell transplant. This chain connects TRBV9 to TRBJ2-1; possibly TRBD1 for D (5 bases). This TCR was recovered from a girl aged 2 to 9 with congenital amegakaryocytic thrombocytopenia, due to receive a stem cell transplant. The DNA of the CDR3 is TGTGCCAGCAGCCGCCAGGGCACCTACGGGAATGAGCAGTTCTTC. This gives the protein CASSRQGTYGNEQFF.